The source of this T cell receptor beta chain is a study of OX40 agonist ivuxolimab in advanced cancers. A note on the overall study: Ivuxolimab was a fully human IgG2 agonistic monoclonal antibody targeting the costimulatory receptor OX40 (CD134). The dose-escalation cohort was around 84% male with a mean age of approximately 60 years, ranging from roughly 23 to 80. Intravenous ivuxolimab was administered to patients every 2 weeks at six dose levels: 0.01, 0.1, 0.3, 1.5, 3 and 10 mg/kg. Peripheral TCRbeta sequencing was intended to test whether TCR sequence diversity was altered and clonal T-cell expansion was caused by ivuxolimab. Patients were allowed to have had prior anti-PD-1, anti-PD-L1 or anti-CTLA-4 therapy, and approximately 43% of the dose-escalation patients had previously received checkpoint inhibitors. Partial responses occurred in three dose-escalation patients: two with cutaneous melanoma and one with hepatocellular carcinoma. The monotherapy dose-escalation portion (N ≈ 56 patients) of the phase I ivuxolimab trial is reported in the paper. Among the approximately 54 dose-escalation patients, about 19 had hepatocellular carcinoma, roughly 15 melanoma, 9 renal cell carcinoma and 9 head and neck cancer.

There are a few counts of this clone. No antigen is known for it. No base quality information exists; no much larger clone differs at one position. Looking up the germline V gene yields CDR1 MGHRA and CDR2 YSYEKL. Spanning cysteine to phenylalanine, the CDR3 consists of 18 amino acids. Left in the record is the CDR3 DNA by itself, 54 bases read in frame from the first base. Relative to germline, V is missing 0 bases and J is missing 1 base, with 6 bases of the junction outside any gene match. Broader findings and caveats from the paper: Low levels of normalized T-cell clonal expansion were also shown by some nonresponding patients. After ivuxolimab, more expanded clones were found on average in CD8+ T cells than in CD4+ T cells. Clonal expansion of both CD4+ and CD8+ blood T cells was observed from baseline to week 6 at doses 0.1 to 3.0 mg/kg. In the 0.1-3.0 mg/kg groups, partial responders were among the patients with the lowest normalized peripheral clonal expansion, particularly in CD8+ T cells. Which antigens the clonally expanded peripheral T cells were specific for was not determined.

To sequence the TCRbeta CDR3 region, genomic DNA was isolated from the sorted cells. The immunoSEQ Assay was used to sequence the TCRbeta CDR3 regions. Held by TCRdb, this immuneACCESS table contains in-frame sequences only and omits some clones. Under half of the omission traces to an unresolved V gene where checked; the cause of the rest is unknown. In this sample the table shows 70,000 to 85,000 clones, around 86% of which occur a single time. The ten largest clonotypes hold roughly 0.9% of the sample. Patients with a history of autoimmune disease or receiving systemic immunosuppression were excluded from the trial. Peripheral blood for TCR sequencing was collected from all dose cohorts at baseline, on cycle 4 day 1, and on cycle 7 day 1. The samples were taken from a phase I, first-in-human, multicenter, open-label dose-escalation trial of ivuxolimab. Adults with locally advanced or metastatic melanoma, renal cell carcinoma, hepatocellular carcinoma or head and neck squamous cell carcinoma were enrolled in the trial. Before TCR sequencing, CD4+ and CD8+ T cells were separately sorted from peripheral blood.

The chain was built from TRBV4-1 and TRBJ2-4; 10 central nucleotides agree with TRBD2. This clonotype was obtained from an adult with an advanced solid tumor such as melanoma, head and neck, liver or kidney cancer. Sequences were derived from CD4+ or CD8+ T cells sorted from blood, sampled in a trial of the OX40 agonist ivuxolimab. The nucleotide sequence reads TGCGCCAGCAGCCAAGATCCTAGCGGGAGTTGGGCCAAAAACATTCAGTACTTC. Translated, this gives CASSQDPSGSWAKNIQYF.